In its sample, the clone carrying this T cell receptor beta chain was seen many times. What it binds is unknown. The read terminates 3 residues ahead of where the CDR3 ends, so the germline J gene completes it. Libraries were prepared by immunoSEQ multiplex PCR; TCRdb keeps only in-frame clonotypes and omits some of them. The sample yields about 50,000 clones, without any singletons. The data originate from a study of T cell clonality in common variable immunodeficiency. The study's findings and limits: Fewer TCRbeta clones were shared among CVID subjects than controls. T cell subpopulation sequencing would be needed to explain CVID clonality. In common variable immunodeficiency, TCR beta chains reportedly carried fewer deletions and N-nucleotide insertions. TCRbeta clonality was increased in CVID versus healthy controls.

Germline lookup yields CDR1 DFQATT and CDR2 SNEGSKA (reference sequence). The CDR3 runs to 15 residues. V was clipped by 4 bases and J by 2 bases, with 15 bases between them. Source material: peripheral blood mononuclear cells. The genes are TRBV20-1 and TRBJ1-5; tentatively, D is TRBD1 (6 bases). This sequence was found in a person aged 18-70 years in good health. This CDR3 is CSAIPRRQGNQPQHF. CDR3 bases read: TGCAGTGCTATCCCACGTCGACAGGGCAATCAGCCC.